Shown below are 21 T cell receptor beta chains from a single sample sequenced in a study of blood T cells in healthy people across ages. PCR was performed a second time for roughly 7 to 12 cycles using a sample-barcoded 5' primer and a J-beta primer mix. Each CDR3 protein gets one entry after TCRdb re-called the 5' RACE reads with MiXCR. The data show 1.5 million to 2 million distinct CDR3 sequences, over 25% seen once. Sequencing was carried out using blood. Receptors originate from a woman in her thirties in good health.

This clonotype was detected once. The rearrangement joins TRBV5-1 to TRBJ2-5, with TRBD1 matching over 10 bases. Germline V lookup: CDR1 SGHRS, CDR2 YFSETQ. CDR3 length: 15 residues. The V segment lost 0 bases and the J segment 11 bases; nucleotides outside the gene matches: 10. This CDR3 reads CASSLATGGAWEQYF. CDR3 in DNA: TGCGCCAGCAGCTTGGCGACAGGGGGCGCGTGGGAGCAGTACTTC.

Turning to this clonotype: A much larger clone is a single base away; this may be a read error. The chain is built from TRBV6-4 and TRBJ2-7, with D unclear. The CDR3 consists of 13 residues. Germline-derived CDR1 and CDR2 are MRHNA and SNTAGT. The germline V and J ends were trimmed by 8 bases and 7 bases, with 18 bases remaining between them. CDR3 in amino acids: CASPPPTCYEQYF. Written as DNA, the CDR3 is TGTGCCAGCCCCCCTCCTACATGCTATGAGCAGTACTTC.

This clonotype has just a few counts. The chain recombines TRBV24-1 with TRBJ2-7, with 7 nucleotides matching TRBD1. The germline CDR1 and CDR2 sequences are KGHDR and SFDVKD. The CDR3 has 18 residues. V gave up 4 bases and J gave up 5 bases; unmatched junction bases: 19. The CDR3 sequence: CATSEPCTSGTAKDEQYF. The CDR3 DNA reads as TGTGCCACCAGTGAACCATGCACTTCCGGGACAGCCAAGGACGAGCAGTACTTC.

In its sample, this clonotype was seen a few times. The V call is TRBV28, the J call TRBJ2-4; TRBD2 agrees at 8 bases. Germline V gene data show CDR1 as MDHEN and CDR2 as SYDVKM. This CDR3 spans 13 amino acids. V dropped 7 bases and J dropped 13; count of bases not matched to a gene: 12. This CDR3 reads CASIGLAAWEQYF. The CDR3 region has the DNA TGTGCCAGCATCGGACTAGCTGCATGGGAGCAGTACTTC.

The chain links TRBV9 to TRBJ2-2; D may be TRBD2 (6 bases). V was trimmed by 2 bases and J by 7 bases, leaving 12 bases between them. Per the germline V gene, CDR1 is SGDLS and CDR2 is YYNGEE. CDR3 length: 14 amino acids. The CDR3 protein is CASSVEGWDGELFF. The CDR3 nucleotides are TGTGCCAGCAGCGTGGAGGGATGGGACGGGGAGCTGTTTTTT.

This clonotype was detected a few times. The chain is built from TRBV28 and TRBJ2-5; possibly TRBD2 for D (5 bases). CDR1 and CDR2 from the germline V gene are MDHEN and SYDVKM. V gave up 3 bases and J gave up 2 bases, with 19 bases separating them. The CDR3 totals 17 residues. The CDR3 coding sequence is TGTGCCAGCAGTTTTCGGGGTTGGGCTAGAAGGCAAGAGACCCAGTACTTC. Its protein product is CASSFRGWARRQETQYF.

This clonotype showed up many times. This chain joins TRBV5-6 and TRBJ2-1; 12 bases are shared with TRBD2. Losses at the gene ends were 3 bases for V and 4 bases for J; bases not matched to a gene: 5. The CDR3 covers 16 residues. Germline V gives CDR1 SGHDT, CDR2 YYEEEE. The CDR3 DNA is TGTGCCAGCAGCTGGGGAACTAGCGGGGGGTACAATGAGCAGTTCTTC. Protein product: CASSWGTSGGYNEQFF.

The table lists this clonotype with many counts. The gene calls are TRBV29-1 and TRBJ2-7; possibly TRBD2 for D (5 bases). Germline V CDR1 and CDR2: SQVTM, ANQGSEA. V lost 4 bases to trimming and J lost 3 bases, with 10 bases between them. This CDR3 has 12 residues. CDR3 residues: CSVAGRGYEQYF. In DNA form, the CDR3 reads TGCAGCGTTGCGGGGAGAGGCTACGAGCAGTACTTC.

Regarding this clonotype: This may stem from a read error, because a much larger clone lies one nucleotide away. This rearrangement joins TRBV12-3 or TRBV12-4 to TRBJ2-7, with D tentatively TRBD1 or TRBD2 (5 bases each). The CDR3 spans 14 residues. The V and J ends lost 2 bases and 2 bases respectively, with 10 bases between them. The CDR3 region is CASSLTEGPYEQYF. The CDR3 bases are TGTGCCAGCAGTTTAACAGAGGGGCCCTACGAGCAGTACTTC.

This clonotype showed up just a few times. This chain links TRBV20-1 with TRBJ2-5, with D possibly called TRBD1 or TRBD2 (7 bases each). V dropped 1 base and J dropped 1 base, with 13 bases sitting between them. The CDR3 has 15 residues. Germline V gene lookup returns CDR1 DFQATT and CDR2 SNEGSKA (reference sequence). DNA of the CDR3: TGCAGTGCTAGAGGGGAGGGGGCAGGCCAAGAGACCCAGTACTTC. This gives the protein CSARGEGAGQETQYF.

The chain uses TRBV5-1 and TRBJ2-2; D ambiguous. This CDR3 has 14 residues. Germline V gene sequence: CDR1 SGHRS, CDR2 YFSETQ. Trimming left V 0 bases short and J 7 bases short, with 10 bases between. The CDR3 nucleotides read TGCGCCAGCAGCTTGGGCCAATTAAGCGGGGAGCTGTTTTTT. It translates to CASSLGQLSGELFF.

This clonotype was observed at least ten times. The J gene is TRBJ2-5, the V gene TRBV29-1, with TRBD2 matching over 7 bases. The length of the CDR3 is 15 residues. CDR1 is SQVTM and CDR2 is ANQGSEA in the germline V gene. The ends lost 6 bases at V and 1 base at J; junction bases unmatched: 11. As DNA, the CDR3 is TGCAGCGTCCCACATTGGGGGAGGGCCCAAGAGACCCAGTACTTC. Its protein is CSVPHWGRAQETQYF.

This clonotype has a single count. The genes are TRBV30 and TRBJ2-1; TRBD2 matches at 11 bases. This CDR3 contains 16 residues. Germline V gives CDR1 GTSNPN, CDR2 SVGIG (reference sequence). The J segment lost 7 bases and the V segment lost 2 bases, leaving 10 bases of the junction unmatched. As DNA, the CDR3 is TGTGCCTGGAGTACCCACCTAGCGGGAGGAGGGAATGAGCAGTTCTTC. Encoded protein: CAWSTHLAGGGNEQFF.

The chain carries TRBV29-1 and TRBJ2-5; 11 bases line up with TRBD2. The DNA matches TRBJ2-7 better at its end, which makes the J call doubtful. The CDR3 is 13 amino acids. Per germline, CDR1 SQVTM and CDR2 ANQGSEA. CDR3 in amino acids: CSVETSGKYEQYF. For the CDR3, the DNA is TGCAGCGTAGAGACTAGCGGGAAGTACGAGCAGTACTTC.

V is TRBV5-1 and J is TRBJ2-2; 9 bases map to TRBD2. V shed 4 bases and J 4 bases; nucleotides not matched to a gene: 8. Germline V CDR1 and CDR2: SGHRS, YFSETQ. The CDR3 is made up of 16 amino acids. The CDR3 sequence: CASSPRTSAGTGELFF. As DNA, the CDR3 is TGCGCCAGCAGCCCCCGGACTAGCGCGGGCACCGGGGAGCTGTTTTTT.

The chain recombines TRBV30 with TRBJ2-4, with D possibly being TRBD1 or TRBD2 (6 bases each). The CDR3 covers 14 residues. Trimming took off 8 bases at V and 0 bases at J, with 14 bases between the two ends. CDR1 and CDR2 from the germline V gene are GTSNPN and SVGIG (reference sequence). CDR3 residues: CALSRGLAKNIQYF. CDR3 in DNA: TGTGCCCTAAGCCGGGGGCTAGCCAAAAACATTCAGTACTTC.

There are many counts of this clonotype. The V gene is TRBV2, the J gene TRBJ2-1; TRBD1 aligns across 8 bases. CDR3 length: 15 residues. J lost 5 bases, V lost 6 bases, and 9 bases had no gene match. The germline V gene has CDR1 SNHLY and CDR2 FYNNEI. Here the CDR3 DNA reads TGTGCCAGCAGCCTTAGGACAGGGTGGGACAATGAGCAGTTCTTC. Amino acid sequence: CASSLRTGWDNEQFF.

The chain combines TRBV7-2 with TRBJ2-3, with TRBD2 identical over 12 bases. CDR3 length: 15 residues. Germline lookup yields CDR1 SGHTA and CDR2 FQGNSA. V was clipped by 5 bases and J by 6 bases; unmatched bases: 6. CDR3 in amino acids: CASSQLAGGRDTQYF. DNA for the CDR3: TGTGCCAGCAGCCAACTAGCGGGGGGCCGGGATACGCAGTATTTT.

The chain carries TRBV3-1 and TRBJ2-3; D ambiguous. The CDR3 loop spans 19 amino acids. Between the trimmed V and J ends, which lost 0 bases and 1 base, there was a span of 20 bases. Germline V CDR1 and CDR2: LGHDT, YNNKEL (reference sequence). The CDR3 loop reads CASSQDSLGPQRRTDTQYF. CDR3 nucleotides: TGTGCCAGCAGCCAAGATTCGCTAGGGCCCCAGCGACGCACAGATACGCAGTATTTT.

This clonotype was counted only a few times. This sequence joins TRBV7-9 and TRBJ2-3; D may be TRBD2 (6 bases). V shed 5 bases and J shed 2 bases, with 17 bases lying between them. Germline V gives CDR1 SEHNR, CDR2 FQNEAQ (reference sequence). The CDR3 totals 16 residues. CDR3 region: CASSDPREESTDTQYF. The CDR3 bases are TGTGCCAGCAGCGATCCCAGGGAGGAATCCACAGATACGCAGTATTTT.

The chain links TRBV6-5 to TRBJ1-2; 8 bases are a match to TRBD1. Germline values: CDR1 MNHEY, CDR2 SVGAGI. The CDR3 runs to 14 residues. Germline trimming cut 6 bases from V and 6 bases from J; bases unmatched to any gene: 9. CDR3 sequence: CASSVQGGSHGYTF. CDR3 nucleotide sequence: TGTGCCAGCAGCGTACAGGGGGGTAGCCATGGCTACACCTTC.